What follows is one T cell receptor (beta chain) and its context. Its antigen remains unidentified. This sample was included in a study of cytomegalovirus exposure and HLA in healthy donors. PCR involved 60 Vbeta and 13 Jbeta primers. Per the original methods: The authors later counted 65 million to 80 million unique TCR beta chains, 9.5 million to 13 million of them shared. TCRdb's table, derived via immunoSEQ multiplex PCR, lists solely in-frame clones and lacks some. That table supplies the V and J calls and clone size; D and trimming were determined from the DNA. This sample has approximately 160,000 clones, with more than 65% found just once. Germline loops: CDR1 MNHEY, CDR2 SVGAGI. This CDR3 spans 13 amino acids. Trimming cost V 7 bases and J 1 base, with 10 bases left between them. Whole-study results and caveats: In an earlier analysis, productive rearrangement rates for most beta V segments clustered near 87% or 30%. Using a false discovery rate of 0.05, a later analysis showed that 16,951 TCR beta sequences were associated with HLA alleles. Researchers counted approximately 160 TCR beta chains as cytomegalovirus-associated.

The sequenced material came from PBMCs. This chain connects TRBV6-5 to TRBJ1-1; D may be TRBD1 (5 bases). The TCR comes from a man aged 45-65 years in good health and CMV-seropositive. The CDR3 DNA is TGTGCCAGCACCCGGGGGACGAACACTGAAGCTTTCTTT. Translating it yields CASTRGTNTEAFF.